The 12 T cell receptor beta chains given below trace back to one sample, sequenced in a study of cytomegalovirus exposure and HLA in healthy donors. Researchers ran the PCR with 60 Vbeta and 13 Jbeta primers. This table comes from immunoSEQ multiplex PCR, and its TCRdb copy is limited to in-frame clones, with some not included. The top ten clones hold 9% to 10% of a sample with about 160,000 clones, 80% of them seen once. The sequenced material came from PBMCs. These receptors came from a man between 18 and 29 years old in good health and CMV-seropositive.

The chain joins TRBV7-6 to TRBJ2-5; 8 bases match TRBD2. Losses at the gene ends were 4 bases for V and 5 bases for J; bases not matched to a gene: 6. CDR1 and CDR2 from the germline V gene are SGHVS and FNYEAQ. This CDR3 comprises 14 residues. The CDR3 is CASSYGTSGETQYF. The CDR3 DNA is TGTGCCAGCAGCTACGGGACTAGTGGGGAGACCCAGTACTTC. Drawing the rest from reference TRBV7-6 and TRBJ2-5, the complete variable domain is GAGVSQSPRYKVTKRGQDVALRCDPISGHVSLYWYRQALGQGPEFLTYFNYEAQQDKSGLPNDRFSAERPEGSISTLTIQRTEQRDSAMYRCASSYGTSGETQYFGPGTRLLVL.

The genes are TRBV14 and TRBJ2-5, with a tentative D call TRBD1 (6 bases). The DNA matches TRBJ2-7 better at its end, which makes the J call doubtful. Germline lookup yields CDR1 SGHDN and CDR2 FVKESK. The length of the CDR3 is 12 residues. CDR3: CASSLQGTEQYF. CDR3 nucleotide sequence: TGTGCCAGCAGCCTACAGGGAACCGAGCAGTACTTC.

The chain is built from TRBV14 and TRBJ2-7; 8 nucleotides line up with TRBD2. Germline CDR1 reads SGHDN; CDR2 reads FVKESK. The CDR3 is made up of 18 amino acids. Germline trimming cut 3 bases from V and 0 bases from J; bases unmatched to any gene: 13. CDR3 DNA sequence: TGTGCCAGCAGCCACCTCGGCGGTAGCGGGACCCACTCCTACGAGCAGTACTTC. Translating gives CASSHLGGSGTHSYEQYF. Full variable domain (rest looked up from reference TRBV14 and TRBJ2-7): EAGVTQFPSHSVIEKGQTVTLRCDPISGHDNLYWYRRVMGKEIKFLLHFVKESKQDESGMPNNRFLAERTGGTYSTLKVQPAELEDSGVYFCASSHLGGSGTHSYEQYFGPGTRLTVT.

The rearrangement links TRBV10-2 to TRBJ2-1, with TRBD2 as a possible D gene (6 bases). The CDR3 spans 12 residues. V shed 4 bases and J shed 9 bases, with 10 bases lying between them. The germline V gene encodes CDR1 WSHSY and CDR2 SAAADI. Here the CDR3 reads CASSGPGGEQFF. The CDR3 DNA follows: TGCGCCAGCAGTGGTCCCGGGGGTGAGCAGTTCTTC.

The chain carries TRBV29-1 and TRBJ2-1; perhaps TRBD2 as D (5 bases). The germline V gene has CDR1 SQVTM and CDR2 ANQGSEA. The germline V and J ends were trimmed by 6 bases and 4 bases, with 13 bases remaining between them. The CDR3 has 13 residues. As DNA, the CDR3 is TGCAGCGTATTCACTAGAACTTACAATGAGCAGTTCTTC. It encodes CSVFTRTYNEQFF.

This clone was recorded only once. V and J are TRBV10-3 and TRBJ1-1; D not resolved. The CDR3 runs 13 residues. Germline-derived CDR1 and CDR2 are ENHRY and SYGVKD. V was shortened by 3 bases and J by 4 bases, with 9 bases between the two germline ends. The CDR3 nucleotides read TGTGCCATCAGTGATCGGGGTACCACTGAAGCTTTCTTT. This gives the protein CAISDRGTTEAFF.

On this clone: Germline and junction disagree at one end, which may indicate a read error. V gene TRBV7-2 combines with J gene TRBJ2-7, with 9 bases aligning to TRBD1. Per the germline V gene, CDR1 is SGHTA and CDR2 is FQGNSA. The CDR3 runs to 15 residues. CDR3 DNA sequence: TGTGCCAGCAGGTTAGGGGGACAGGGTAGTGGGGAGCAGTACTTC. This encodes CASRLGGQGSGEQYF. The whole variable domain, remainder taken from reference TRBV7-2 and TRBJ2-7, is GAGVSQSPSNKVTEKGKDVELRCDPISGHTALYWYRQSLGQGLEFLIYFQGNSAPDKSGLPSDRFSAERTGGSVSTLTIQRTQQEDSAVYLCASRLGGQGSGEQYFGPGTRLTVT.

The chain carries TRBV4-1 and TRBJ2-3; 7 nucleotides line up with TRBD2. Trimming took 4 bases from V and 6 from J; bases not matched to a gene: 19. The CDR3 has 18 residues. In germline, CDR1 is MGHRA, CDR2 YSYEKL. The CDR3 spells CASSLETRSGTLGDTQYF. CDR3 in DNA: TGCGCCAGCAGCCTCGAGACAAGAAGCGGGACCCTCGGGGATACGCAGTATTTT.

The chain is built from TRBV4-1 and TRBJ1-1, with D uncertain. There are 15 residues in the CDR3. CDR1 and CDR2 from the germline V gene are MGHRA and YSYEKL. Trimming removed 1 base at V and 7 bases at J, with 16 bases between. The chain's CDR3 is CASSQGREDFDEAFF. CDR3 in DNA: TGCGCCAGCAGCCAAGGTAGGGAGGACTTTGATGAAGCTTTCTTT.

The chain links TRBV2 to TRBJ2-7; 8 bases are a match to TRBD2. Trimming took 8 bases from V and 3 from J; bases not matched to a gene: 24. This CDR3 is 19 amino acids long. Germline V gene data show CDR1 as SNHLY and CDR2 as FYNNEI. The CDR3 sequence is CASYLMGREETLKNYEQYF. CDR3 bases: TGTGCCAGCTATTTAATGGGGCGGGAGGAGACCCTTAAGAACTACGAGCAGTACTTC.

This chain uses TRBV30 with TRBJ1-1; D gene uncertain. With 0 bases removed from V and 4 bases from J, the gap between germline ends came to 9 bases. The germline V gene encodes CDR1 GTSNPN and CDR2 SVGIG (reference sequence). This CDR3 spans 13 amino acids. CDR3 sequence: CAWSVLSGTEAFF. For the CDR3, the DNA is TGTGCCTGGAGTGTATTAAGCGGCACTGAAGCTTTCTTT.

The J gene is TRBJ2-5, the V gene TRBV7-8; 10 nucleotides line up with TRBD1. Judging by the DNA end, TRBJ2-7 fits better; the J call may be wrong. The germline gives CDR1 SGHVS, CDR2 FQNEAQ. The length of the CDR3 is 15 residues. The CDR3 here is CASSASTGGGYEQYF. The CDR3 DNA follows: TGTGCCAGCAGCGCCTCGACAGGGGGCGGCTACGAGCAGTACTTC.